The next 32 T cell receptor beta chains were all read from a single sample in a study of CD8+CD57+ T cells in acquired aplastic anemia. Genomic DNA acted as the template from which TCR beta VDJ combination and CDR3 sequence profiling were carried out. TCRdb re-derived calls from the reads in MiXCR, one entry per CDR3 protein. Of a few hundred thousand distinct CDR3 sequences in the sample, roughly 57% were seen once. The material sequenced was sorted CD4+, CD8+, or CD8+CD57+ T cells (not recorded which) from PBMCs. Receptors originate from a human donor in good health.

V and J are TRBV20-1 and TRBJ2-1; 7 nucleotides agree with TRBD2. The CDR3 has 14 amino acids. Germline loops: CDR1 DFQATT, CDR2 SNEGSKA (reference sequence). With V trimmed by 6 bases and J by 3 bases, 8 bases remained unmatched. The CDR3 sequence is CSAPGGGDYNEQFF. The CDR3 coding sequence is TGCAGTGCCCCTGGGGGGGGGGACTACAATGAGCAGTTCTTC.

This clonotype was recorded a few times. CDR3 sequence reads: CASTYRGRYEQYF. For the CDR3, the DNA is TGTGCCAGCACGTACAGGGGGCGATACGAGCAGTACTTC. The chain recombines TRBV5-4 with TRBJ2-7; TRBD1 matches at 9 bases. The junction had 5 bases not matched to a gene; V was cut back by 6 bases and J by 4 bases. CDR1 SGHNT and CDR2 YYREEE come from the germline V gene (reference sequence). The CDR3 contains 13 residues.

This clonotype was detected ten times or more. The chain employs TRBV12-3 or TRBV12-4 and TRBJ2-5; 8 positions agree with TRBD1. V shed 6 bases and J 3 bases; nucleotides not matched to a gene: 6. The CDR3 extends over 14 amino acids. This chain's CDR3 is CASRLKTGEETQYF. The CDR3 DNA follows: TGTGCCAGCAGGTTAAAGACAGGGGAAGAGACCCAGTACTTC.

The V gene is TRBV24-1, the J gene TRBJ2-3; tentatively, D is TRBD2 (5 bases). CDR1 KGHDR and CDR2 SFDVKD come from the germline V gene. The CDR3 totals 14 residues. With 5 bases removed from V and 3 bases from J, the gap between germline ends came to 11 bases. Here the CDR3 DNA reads TGTGCCACCAGTGTCACGGGAAAAACAGATACGCAGTATTTT. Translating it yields CATSVTGKTDTQYF.

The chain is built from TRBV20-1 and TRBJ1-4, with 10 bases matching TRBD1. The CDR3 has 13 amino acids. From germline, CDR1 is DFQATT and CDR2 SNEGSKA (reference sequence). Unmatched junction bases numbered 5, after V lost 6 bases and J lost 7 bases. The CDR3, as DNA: TGCAGTGCGCCGGGACAGGGGTCTGAAAAACTGTTTTTT. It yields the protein CSAPGQGSEKLFF.

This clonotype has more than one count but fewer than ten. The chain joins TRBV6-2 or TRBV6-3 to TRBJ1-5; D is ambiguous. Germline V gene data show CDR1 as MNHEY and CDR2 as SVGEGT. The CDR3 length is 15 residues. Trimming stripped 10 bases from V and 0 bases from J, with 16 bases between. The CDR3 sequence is CATNLTPYSNQPQHF. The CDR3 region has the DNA TGTGCCACCAACTTGACACCGTATAGCAATCAGCCCCAGCATTTT.

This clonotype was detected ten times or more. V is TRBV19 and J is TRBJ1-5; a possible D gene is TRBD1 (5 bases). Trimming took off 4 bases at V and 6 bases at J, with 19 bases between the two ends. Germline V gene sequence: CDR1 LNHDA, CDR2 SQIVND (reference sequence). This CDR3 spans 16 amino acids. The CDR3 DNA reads TGTGCCAGTAGTAGCGGCGGCAGGGTTCAATTTCAGCCCCAGCATTTT. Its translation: CASSSGGRVQFQPQHF.

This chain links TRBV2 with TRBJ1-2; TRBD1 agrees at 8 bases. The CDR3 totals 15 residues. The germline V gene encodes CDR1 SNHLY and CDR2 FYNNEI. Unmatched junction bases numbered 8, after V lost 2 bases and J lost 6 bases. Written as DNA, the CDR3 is TGTGCCAGCAGTGAACAGGGGGCTTTGGCGGATGGCTACACCTTC. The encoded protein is CASSEQGALADGYTF.

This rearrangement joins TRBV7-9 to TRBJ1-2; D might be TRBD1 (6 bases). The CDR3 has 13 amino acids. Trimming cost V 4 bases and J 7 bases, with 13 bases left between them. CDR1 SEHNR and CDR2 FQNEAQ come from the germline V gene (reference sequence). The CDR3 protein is CASSYLGAAGYTF. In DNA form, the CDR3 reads TGTGCCAGCAGCTACTTGGGGGCAGCTGGCTACACCTTC.

The CDR3 is CASSLHRGQNYGYTF. The CDR3 DNA reads TGTGCCAGCAGCCTACACAGGGGGCAAAACTATGGCTACACCTTC. This rearrangement joins TRBV7-7 to TRBJ1-2; 9 bases match TRBD1. The CDR3 has 15 amino acids. Germline V gives CDR1 SSHAT, CDR2 FNYEAQ (reference sequence). V was pared by 5 bases and J by 2 bases, with 6 bases of the junction left unmatched.

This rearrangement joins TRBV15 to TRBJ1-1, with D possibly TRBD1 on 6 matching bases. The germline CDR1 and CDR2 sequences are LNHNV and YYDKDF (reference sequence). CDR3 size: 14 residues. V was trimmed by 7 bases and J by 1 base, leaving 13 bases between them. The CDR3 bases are TGTGCCACCAAGAAGGACAGCAGGAACACTGAAGCTTTCTTT. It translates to CATKKDSRNTEAFF.

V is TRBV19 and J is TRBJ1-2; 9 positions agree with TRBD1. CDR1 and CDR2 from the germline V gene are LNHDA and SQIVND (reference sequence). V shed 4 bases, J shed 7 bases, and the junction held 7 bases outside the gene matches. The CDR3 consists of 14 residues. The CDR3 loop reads CASSTLTGGSGYTF. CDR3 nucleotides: TGTGCCAGTAGTACCCTTACAGGGGGCAGTGGCTACACCTTC.

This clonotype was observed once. Here the CDR3 reads CASSQGWSGVNTDTQYF. The CDR3 DNA reads as TGCGCCAGCAGCCAAGGATGGAGCGGGGTTAACACAGATACGCAGTATTTT. The chain couples TRBV4-1 to TRBJ2-3, with TRBD2 matching over 7 bases. Germline values: CDR1 MGHRA, CDR2 YSYEKL. This CDR3 is 17 amino acids long. Trimming removed 1 base from V and 2 bases from J; junction bases left unmatched: 9.

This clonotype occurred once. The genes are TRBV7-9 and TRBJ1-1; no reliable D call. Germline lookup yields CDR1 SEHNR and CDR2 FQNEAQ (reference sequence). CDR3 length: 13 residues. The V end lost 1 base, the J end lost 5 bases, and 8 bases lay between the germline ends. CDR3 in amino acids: CASSLDGDTEAFF. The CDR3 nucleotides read TGTGCCAGCAGCTTAGATGGGGATACTGAAGCTTTCTTT.

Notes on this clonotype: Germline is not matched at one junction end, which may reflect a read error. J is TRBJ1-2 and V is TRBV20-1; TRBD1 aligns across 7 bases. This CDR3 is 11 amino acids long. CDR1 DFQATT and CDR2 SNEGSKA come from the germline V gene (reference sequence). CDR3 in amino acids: CSAAQGERRGF. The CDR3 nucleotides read TGCAGTGCTGCGCAGGGGGAAAGAAGAGGCTTC.

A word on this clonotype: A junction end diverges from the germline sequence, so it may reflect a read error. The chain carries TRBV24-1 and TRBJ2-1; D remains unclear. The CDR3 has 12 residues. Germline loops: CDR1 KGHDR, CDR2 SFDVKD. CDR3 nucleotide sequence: TGTGCCAGCAGTCGCCTCAACAATGAGCAGTTCTTC. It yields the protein CASSRLNNEQFF.

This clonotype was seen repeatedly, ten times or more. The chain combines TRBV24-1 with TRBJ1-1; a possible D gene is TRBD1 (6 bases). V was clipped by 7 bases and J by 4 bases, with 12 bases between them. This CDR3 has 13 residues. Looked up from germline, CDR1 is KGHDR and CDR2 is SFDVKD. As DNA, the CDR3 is TGTGCCACCAGGGGCGTCAGGGGCACTGAAGCTTTCTTT. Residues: CATRGVRGTEAFF.

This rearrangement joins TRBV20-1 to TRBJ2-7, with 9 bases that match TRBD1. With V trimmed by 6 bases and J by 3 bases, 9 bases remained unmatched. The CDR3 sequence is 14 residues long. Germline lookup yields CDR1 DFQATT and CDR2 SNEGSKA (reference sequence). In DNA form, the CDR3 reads TGCAGTGCGAGCCCGGGACAGGGAATCTACGAGCAGTACTTC. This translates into CSASPGQGIYEQYF.

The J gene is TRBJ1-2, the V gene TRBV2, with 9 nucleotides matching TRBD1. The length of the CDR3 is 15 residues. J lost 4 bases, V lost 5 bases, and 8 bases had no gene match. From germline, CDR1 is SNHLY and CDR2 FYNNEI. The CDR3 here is CASSSQLQGAYGYTF. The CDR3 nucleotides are TGTGCCAGCAGTTCGCAGCTACAGGGGGCCTATGGCTACACCTTC.

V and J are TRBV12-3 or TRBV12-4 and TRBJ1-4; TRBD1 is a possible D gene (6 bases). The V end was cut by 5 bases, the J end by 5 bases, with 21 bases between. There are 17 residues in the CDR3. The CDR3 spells CASSPLGGASYNEKLFF. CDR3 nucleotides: TGTGCCAGCAGTCCCCTTGGGGGGGCCTCCTACAATGAAAAACTGTTTTTT.

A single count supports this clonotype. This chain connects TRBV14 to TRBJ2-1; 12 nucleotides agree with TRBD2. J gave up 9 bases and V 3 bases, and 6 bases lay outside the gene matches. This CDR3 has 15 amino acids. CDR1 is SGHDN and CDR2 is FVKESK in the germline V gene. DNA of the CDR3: TGTGCCAGCAGCCAGGCTAGCGGGGGGGGCACTGAGCAGTTCTTC. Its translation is CASSQASGGGTEQFF.

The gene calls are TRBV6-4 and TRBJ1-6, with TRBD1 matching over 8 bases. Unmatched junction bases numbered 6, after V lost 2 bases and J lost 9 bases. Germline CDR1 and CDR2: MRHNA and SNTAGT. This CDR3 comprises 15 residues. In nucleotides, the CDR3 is TGTGCCAGCAGTGACCATGGGACAGGTGCTTCACCCCTCCACTTT. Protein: CASSDHGTGASPLHF.

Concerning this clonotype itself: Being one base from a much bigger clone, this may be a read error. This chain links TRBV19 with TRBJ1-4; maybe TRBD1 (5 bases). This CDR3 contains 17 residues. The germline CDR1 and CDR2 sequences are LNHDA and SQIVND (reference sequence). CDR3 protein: CASFGPGTTPTNERLFF. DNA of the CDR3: TGTGCCAGTTTTGGACCAGGGACCACACCAACTAATGAAAGACTGTTTTTT.

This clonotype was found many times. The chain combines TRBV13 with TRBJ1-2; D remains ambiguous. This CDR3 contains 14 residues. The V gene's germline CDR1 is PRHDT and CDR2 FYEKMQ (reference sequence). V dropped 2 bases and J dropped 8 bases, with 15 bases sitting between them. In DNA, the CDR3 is TGTGCCAGCAGCTTAACCGGAGGCGCCCTGGGCTACACCTTC. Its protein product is CASSLTGGALGYTF.

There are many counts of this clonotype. The CDR3: CASSLGVGGSNQPQHF. CDR3 in DNA: TGTGCCAGCAGCTTAGGGGTGGGGGGTAGCAATCAGCCCCAGCATTTT. This chain connects TRBV7-6 to TRBJ1-5, with D possibly being TRBD1 (5 bases). The CDR3 loop spans 16 amino acids. Per the germline V gene, CDR1 is SGHVS and CDR2 is FNYEAQ. Trimming removed 1 base from V and 0 bases from J, with 10 bases in between.

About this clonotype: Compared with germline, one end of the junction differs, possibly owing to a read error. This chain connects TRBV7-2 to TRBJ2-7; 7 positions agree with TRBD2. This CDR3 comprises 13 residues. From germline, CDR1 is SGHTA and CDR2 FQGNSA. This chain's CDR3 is CASGELPEYEQYF. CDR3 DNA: TGCGCCAGCGGGGAGCTACCCGAGTACGAGCAGTACTTC.

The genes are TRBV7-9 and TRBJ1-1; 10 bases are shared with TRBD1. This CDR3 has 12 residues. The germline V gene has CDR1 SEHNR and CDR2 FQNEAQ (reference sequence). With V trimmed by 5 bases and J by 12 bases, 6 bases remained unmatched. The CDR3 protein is CASSLRDRGPFF. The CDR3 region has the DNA TGTGCCAGCAGCCTGCGGGACAGGGGACCTTTCTTT.

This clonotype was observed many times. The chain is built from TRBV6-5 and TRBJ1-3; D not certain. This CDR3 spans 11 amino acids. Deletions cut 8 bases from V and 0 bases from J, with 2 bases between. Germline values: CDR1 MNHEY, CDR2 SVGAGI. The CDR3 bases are TGTGCCAGCTTCTCTGGAAACACCATATATTTT. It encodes CASFSGNTIYF.

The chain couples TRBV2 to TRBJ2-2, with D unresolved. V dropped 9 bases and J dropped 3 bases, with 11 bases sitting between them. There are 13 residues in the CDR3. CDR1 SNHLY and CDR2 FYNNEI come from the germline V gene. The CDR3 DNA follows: TGTGCCAGTCAGCAGGAGTACACCGGGGAGCTGTTTTTT. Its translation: CASQQEYTGELFF.

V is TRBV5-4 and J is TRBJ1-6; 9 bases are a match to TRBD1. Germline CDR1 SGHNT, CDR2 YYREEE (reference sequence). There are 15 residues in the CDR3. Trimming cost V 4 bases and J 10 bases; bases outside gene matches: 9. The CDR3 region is CASSPGDRAMSPLHF. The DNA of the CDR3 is TGTGCCAGCAGCCCCGGGGACAGGGCCATGTCACCCCTCCACTTT.

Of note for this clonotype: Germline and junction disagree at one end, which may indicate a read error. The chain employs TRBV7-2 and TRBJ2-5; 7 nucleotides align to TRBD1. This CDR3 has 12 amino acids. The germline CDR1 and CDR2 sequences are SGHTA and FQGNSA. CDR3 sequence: CASAWRQGSPSF. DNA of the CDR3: TGTGCCAGCGCATGGCGACAGGGATCCCCTTCCTTC.

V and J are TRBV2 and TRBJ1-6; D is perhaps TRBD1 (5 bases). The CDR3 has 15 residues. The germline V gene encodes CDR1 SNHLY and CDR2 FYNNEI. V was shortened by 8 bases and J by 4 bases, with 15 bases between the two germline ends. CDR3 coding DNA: TGTGCCAGCGCCCGAGGGGCCTTGTATAATTCACCCCTCCACTTT. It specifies CASARGALYNSPLHF.